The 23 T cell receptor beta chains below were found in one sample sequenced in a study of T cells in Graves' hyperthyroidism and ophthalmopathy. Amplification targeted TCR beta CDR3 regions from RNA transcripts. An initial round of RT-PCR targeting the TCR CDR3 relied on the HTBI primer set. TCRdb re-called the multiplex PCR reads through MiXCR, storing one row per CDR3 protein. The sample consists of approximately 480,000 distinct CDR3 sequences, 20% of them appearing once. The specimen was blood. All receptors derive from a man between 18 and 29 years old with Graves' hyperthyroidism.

The CDR3 loop reads CASSALSVRETQYF. The CDR3 DNA reads as TGCGCCAGCAGCGCCTTGTCGGTAAGAGAGACCCAGTACTTC. This chain links TRBV5-1 with TRBJ2-5; D is unclear. Trimming stripped 4 bases from V and 4 bases from J, with 14 bases between. The CDR3 has 14 residues. In germline, CDR1 is SGHRS, CDR2 YFSETQ.

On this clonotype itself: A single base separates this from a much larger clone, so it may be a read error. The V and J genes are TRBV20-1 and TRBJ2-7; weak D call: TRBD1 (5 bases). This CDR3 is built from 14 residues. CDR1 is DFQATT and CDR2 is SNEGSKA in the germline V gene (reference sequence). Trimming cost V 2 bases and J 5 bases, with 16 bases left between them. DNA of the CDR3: TGCAGTGCTAGATACGTGAGCAGGGCCCACGAGCAGTACTTC. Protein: CSARYVSRAHEQYF.

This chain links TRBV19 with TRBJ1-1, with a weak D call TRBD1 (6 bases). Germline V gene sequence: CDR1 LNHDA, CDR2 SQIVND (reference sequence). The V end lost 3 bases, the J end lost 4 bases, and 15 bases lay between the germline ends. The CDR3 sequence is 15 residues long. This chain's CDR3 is CASSILRGAPTEAFF. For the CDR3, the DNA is TGTGCCAGTAGTATCTTGCGGGGGGCGCCCACTGAAGCTTTCTTT.

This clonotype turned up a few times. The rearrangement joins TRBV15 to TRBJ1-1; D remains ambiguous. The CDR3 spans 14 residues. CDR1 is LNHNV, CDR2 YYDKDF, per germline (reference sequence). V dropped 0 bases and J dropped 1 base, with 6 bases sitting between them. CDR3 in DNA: TGTGCCACCAGCAGAGATAAGGGGAACACTGAAGCTTTCTTT. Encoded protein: CATSRDKGNTEAFF. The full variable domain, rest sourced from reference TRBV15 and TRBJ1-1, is DAMVIQNPRYQVTQFGKPVTLSCSQTLNHNVMYWYQQKSSQAPKLLFHYYDKDFNNEADTPDNFQSRRPNTSFCFLDIRSPGLGDTAMYLCATSRDKGNTEAFFGQGTRLTVV.

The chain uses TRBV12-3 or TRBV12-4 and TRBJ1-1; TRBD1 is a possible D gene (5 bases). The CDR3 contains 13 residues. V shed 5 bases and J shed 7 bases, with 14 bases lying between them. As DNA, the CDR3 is TGTGCCAGCAGTATAATCAGGGATATTGAAGCTTTCTTT. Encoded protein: CASSIIRDIEAFF.

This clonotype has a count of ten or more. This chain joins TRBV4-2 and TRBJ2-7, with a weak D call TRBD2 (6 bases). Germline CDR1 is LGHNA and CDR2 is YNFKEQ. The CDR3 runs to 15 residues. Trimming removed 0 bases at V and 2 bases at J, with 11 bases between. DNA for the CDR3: TGTGCCAGCAGCCAAGAGGAGGGGTACCCCTACGAGCAGTACTTC. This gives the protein CASSQEEGYPYEQYF.

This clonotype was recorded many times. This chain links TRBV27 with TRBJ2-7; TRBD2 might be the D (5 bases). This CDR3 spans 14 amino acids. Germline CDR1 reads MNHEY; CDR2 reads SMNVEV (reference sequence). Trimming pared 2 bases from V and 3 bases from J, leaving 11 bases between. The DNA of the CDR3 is TGTGCCAGCAGTTTAGGCGGACTGAACTACGAGCAGTACTTC. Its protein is CASSLGGLNYEQYF.

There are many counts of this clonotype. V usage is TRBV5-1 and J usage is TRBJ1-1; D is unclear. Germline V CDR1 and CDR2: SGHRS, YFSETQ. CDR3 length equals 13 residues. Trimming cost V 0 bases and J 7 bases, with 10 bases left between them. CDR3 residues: CASSLVYGVEAFF. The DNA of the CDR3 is TGCGCCAGCAGCTTGGTTTACGGGGTTGAAGCTTTCTTT.

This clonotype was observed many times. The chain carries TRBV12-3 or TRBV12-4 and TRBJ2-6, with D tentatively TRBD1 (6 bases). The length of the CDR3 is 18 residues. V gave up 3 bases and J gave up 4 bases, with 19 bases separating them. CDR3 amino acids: CASSFAPGTREGANVLTF. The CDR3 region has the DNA TGTGCCAGCAGTTTCGCCCCCGGGACACGCGAAGGGGCCAACGTCCTGACTTTC.

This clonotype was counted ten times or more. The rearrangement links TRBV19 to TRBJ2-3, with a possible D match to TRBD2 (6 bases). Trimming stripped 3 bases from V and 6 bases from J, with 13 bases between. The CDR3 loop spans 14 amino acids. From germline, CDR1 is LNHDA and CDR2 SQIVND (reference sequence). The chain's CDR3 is CASSMGLPRDTQYF. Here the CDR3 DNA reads TGTGCCAGTAGTATGGGACTTCCTCGTGATACGCAGTATTTT.

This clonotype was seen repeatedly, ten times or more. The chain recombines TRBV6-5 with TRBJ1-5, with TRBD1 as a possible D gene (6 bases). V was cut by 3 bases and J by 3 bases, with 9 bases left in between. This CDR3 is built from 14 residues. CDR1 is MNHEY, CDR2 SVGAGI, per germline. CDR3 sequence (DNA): TGTGCCAGCAGTTATGGGGGCACCAATCAGCCCCAGCATTTT. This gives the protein CASSYGGTNQPQHF.

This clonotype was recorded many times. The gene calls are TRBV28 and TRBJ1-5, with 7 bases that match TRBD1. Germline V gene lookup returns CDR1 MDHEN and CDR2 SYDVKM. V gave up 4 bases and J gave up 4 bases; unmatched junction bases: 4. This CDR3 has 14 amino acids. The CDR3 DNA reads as TGTGCCAGCAGTTGGGGCAGGGGGAATCAGCCCCAGCATTTT. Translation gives CASSWGRGNQPQHF.

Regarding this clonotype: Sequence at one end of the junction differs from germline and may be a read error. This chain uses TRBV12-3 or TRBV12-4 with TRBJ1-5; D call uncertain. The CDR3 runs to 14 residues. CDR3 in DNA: TGTGCCAGCAGCCTGGGGATGGGGAATCAGCCTCAGCATTTT. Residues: CASSLGMGNQPQHF.

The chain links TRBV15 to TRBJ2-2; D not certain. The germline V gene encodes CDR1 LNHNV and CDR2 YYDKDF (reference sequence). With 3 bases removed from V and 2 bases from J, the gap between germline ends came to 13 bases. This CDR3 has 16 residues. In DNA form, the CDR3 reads TGTGCCACCAGCAGGGCAATCATACCTAACACCGGGGAGCTGTTTTTT. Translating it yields CATSRAIIPNTGELFF.

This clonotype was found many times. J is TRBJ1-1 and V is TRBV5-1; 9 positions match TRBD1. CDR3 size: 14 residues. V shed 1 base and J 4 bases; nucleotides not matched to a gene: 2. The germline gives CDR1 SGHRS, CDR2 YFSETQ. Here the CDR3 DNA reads TGCGCCAGCAGCTTGTGGGGACAGGGCACTGAAGCTTTCTTT. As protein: CASSLWGQGTEAFF.

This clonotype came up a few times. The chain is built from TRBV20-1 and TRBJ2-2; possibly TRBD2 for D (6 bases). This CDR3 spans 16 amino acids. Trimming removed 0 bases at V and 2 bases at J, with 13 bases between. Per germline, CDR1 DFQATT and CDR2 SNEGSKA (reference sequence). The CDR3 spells CSARDRAGTNTGELFF. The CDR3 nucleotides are TGCAGTGCTAGAGATCGGGCGGGGACTAACACCGGGGAGCTGTTTTTT.

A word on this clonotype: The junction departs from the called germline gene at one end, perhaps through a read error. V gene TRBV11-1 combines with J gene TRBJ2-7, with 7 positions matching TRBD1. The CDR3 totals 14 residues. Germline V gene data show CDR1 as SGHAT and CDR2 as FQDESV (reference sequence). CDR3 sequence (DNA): TGTGCCCGCAGGCAAACAGGGGATACCTACGAGCAGTACTTC. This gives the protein CARRQTGDTYEQYF.

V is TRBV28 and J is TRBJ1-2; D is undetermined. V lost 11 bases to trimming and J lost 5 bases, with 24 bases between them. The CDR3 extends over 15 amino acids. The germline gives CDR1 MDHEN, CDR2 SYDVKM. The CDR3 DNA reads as TGTGCCTCCGGTGGAGGCGTTTACCCGTTTTATGGCTACACCTTC. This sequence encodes CASGGGVYPFYGYTF.

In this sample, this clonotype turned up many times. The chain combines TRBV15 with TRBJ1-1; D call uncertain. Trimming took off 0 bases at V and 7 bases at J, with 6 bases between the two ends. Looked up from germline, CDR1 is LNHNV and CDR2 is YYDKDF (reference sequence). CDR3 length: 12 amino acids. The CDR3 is CATSRDPDEAFF. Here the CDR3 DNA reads TGTGCCACCAGCAGAGACCCCGATGAAGCTTTCTTT.

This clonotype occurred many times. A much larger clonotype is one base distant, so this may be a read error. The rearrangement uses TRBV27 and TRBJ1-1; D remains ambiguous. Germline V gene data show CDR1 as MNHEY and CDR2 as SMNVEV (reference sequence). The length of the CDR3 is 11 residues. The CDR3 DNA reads TGTGCCAGCATGTTAAACACTGAAACTTTCTTT. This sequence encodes CASMLNTETFF.

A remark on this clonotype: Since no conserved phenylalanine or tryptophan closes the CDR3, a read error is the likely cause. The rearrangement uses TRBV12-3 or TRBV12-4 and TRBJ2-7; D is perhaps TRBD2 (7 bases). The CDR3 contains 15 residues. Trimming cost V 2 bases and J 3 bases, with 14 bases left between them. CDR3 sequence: CASSLSGGPFYEQYY. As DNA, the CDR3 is TGTGCCAGCAGTTTATCCGGGGGGCCCTTCTACGAGCAGTACTAC.

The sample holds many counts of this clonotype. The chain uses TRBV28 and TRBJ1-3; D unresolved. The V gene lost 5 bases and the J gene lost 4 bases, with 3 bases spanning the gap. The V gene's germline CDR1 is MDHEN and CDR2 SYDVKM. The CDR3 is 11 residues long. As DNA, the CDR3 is TGTGCCAGCAGTATGGGAAACACCATATATTTT. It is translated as CASSMGNTIYF.

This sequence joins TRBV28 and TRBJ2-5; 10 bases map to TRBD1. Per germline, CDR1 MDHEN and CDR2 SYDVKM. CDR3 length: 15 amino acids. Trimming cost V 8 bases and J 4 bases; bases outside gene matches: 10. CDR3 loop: CASRTPGQGPETQYF. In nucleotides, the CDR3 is TGTGCCAGCCGTACTCCGGGACAGGGGCCAGAGACCCAGTACTTC.